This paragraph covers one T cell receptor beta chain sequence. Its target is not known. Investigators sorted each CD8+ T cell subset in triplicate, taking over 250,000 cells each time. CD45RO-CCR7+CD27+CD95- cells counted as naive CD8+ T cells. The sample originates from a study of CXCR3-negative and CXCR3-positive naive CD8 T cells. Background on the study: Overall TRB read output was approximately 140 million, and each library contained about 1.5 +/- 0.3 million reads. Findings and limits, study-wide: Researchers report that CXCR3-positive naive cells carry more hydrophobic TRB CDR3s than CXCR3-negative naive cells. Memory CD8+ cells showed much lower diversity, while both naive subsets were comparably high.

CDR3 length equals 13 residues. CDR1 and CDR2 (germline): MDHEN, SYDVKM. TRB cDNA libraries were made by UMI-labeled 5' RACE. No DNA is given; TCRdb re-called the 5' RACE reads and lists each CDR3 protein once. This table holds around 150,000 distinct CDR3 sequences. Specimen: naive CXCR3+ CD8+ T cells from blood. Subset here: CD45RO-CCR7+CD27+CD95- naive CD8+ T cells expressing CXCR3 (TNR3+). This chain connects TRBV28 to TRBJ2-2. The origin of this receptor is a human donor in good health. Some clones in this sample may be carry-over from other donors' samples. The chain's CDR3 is CASTPRGPGELFF.